Below, one T cell receptor (beta chain) is given with its context. The clone's antigen remains unknown. No base quality information exists; no much larger clone differs at one position. TCRbeta CDR3 regions were amplified from genomic DNA by means of the immunoSEQ Assay, a bias-controlled multiplex PCR. Turning to the authors' computational methods: The number of nucleated cells in each sample was estimated by amplification of reference gene primers within the assay. To quantify the absolute abundance of each unique TCRbeta CDR3 rearrangement, sequence reads were collapsed and filtered. For each sample, productive Simpson clonality was calculated as the square root of Simpson's diversity index over productive rearrangements. TCRdb obtained this table from immuneACCESS and retained in-frame rearrangements with V and J assigned. These tables miss some clones; where compared with another copy, unresolved V genes account for less than half of the shortfall, and the remainder is unexplained. V and J calls and clone size are given by that table; D and trimming were obtained from the DNA. For this sample the table gives roughly 200,000 clones, of which 75% to 90% were detected only once. Around 7% of the sample rests with the top ten.

V trim: 4 bases; J trim: 6 bases; unmatched bases: 12. The germline V gene gives CDR1 as MGHRA and CDR2 as YSYEKL. Its CDR3 holds 16 amino acids, cysteine through phenylalanine. Only CDR3 DNA remains: 48 bases, in frame from the first base. Each collaborating institution followed its own protocols to collect whole blood in K2EDTA tubes. For TCRbeta analysis, collaborators shipped samples in one of three forms: frozen whole blood, isolated PBMCs, or DNA extracted from either of those sample types. This sample was taken from a study of blood T cell repertoires in COVID-19 (dated by TCRdb to 2020 to 2022). About the full investigation: The collaborator samples originated in the United States, Italy and Spain and spanned the acute and convalescent phases of COVID-19. A de-identified subject ID, COVID-19 status, age in years and sex were almost always included in the sample metadata. The prospective study material was composed of cDNA or gDNA derived from T cells, B-cell-depleted T cells, or PBMCs. The samples were drawn from two sources: the first 160 participants of the ongoing ImmuneRACE study, and over 950 subjects contributed by 6 global collaborators. The dataset comprised deeply sampled blood TCRbeta repertoires from subjects exposed to, actively infected with, or recovered from COVID-19. Where available, HLA class I and class II types were obtained from metadata supplied by the sample provider rather than from assay-based typing. A freely available public database, intended as a resource for researchers studying the immune response to SARS-CoV-2, is where the repertoires were released.

The paper's findings and limits, for the study overall: How much clinical and demographic metadata was included differed by source and by participant, and the metadata was provided uncurated.

Recombination joined TRBV4-1 with TRBJ2-3, and 8 bases in between align with TRBD2. The specimen was peripheral blood. The origin of this receptor is a man in his forties with acute or convalescent COVID-19. This receptor carries the CDR3 CASSPLAGGLLDTQYF. The nucleotides are TGCGCCAGCAGCCCACTGGCGGGGGGCCTACTCGATACGCAGTATTTT.